This entry is about one T cell receptor beta chain. Its antigen remains unknown. The data were obtained in a study of cytomegalovirus exposure and HLA in healthy donors. This CDR3 contains 12 residues. Per germline, CDR1 MNHNS and CDR2 SASEGT. The germline V and J ends were trimmed by 7 bases and 8 bases, with 12 bases remaining between them. Broader study findings: TCR beta V segments were, for the most part, productive about 90% or about 30% of the time in an earlier analysis. Three of the chains that were CMV-associated were confirmed in vitro to be specific for CMV antigens. Later analysis indicated greater clonal expansion among HLA-associated TCR beta chains than among equally common other chains. The authors listed over 150 TCR beta chains as cytomegalovirus-associated.

PCR was performed using 60 Vbeta and 13 Jbeta primers. Method: immunoSEQ multiplex PCR; TCRdb's copy keeps in-frame clones and lacks some. In the table there are some 120,000 clones, over 70% of which are singletons. The sample taken for sequencing was PBMCs. The receptor was derived from a young woman in good health and CMV-seronegative. V and J are TRBV6-1 and TRBJ1-5; weak D call: TRBD1 (6 bases). The CDR3 sequence is CASTDSFEPQHF. The CDR3 DNA reads as TGTGCCAGCACGGACAGCTTTGAGCCCCAGCATTTT.